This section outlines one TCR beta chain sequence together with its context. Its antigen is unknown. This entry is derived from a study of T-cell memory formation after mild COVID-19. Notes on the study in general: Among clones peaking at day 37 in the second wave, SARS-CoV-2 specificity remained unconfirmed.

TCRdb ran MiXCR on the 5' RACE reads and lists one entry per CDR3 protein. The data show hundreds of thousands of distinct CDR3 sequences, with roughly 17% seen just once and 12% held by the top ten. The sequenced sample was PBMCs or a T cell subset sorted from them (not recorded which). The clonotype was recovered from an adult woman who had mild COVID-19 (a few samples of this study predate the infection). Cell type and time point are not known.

The CDR3 DNA follows: TGTGCCAGCAGCATGGACCGTGAAAACATTCAGTACTTC. Translating it yields CASSMDRENIQYF. This rearrangement joins TRBV6-2 or TRBV6-3 to TRBJ2-4; D is uncertain. The CDR3 spans 13 residues. Germline loops: CDR1 MNHEY, CDR2 SVGEGT. V was cut by 6 bases and J by 5 bases, with 11 bases left in between.